Listed below are T cell receptor beta chains from one sample, sequenced in a study of cytomegalovirus exposure and HLA in healthy donors. The table came from immunoSEQ multiplex PCR; TCRdb's copy has only in-frame clones and leaves some out. This sample has 100,000 to 150,000 clones, with 84% found just once. Sample: PBMCs. These receptors originate from a woman aged 18-29 years in good health and CMV-seropositive. Each CDR3 is given with its conserved first and last residue. A D gene is named only where the DNA matches it firmly. The size field is filled for only some rows; it gives once, few, many or a size class.

TRBV14	TRBD1	TRBJ1-5	few	CASSPGQFNQPQHF	TGTGCCAGCAGCCCGGGACAGTTCAATCAGCCCCAGCATTTT
TRBV7-9	.	TRBJ1-1	.	CSSSFQTSEAFF	TGTTCCAGCAGCTTTCAGACATCTGAAGCTTTCTTT
TRBV5-5	TRBD1	TRBJ2-7	.	CASSRGTGPYEQYF	TGTGCCAGCAGCCGCGGGACAGGTCCCTACGAGCAGTACTTC
TRBV9	.	TRBJ1-5	.	CASSVTGLVGQPQHF	TGTGCCAGCAGCGTAACAGGGCTCGTAGGACAGCCCCAGCATTTT
TRBV28	TRBD2	TRBJ2-5	.	CASSGTSGGSGETQYF	TGTGCCAGCAGTGGGACTAGCGGGGGGTCCGGGGAGACCCAGTACTTC
TRBV11-2	.	TRBJ2-7	.	CASRLVSRAEQYF	TGTGCCAGCAGATTAGTAAGCAGGGCCGAGCAGTACTTC
TRBV4-1	.	TRBJ1-5	.	CASSQGVWPQHF	TGCGCCAGCAGCCAAGGAGTGTGGCCCCAGCATTTT
TRBV5-1	.	TRBJ1-2	few	CASSPSVANYGYTF	TGCGCCAGCAGTCCAAGCGTAGCTAACTATGGCTACACCTTC
TRBV7-2	TRBD2	TRBJ2-5	.	CASSLMRGAGGETQYF	TGTGCCAGCAGCTTAATGCGGGGGGCGGGGGGAGAGACCCAGTACTTC
TRBV4-1	.	TRBJ2-7	.	CASSQVYGTGNYEQYF	TGCGCCAGCAGCCAAGTATACGGGACTGGGAACTACGAGCAGTACTTC
TRBV19	.	TRBJ2-1	.	CASSQTGYNEQFF	TGTGCCAGTAGCCAGACAGGCTACAATGAGCAGTTCTTC
TRBV11-1	.	TRBJ1-1	.	CASSLGSGHQNTEAFF	TGTGCCAGCAGCTTAGGGTCGGGACACCAGAACACTGAAGCTTTCTTT
TRBV10-1	.	TRBJ2-1	.	CASSDGTPNEQFF	TGCGCCAGCAGTGATGGGACACCCAATGAGCAGTTCTTC
TRBV6-1	TRBD1	TRBJ2-5	.	CATDPGQGGETQYF	TGTGCCACCGATCCGGGACAGGGAGGGGAGACCCAGTACTTC
TRBV28	TRBD1	TRBJ2-2	.	CASSPNYRGRTGELFF	TGTGCCAGCAGTCCCAACTACAGGGGGCGTACCGGGGAGCTGTTTTTT
TRBV4-1	.	TRBJ1-1	few	CASSQVRGRGEAFF	TGCGCCAGCAGCCAAGTTAGGGGAAGAGGTGAAGCTTTCTTT
TRBV7-8	.	TRBJ2-1	.	CASSLGTLNEQFF	TGTGCCAGCAGCTTAGGAACTTTAAATGAGCAGTTCTTC
TRBV30	TRBD1	TRBJ2-7	.	CAWRGQGAYEQYF	TGTGCCTGGAGGGGGCAGGGGGCATACGAGCAGTACTTC
TRBV7-9	.	TRBJ1-4	.	CASSFGTTTPNEKLFF	TGTGCCAGCAGCTTCGGCACCACTACTCCTAATGAAAAACTGTTTTTT
TRBV4-1	TRBD2	TRBJ2-1	.	CASSQVAGGWEQFF	TGCGCCAGCAGCCAAGTGGCGGGGGGTTGGGAGCAGTTCTTC
TRBV6-1	TRBD1	TRBJ2-7	.	CASSGRNRDSLYEQYF	TGTGCCAGCAGTGGGAGGAACCGGGACAGCCTCTACGAGCAGTACTTC
TRBV5-1	TRBD1	TRBJ2-3	.	CASSPGTGVSSTDTQYF	TGCGCCAGCAGCCCCGGGACAGGGGTTTCTAGCACAGATACGCAGTATTTT
TRBV9	TRBD1	TRBJ2-7	.	CASSDRESGGVYEQYF	TGTGCCAGCAGCGATAGAGAATCAGGGGGTGTTTACGAGCAGTACTTC
TRBV5-4	.	TRBJ2-5	.	CASSLGGVSETQYF	TGTGCCAGCAGCTTGGGCGGGGTATCGGAGACCCAGTACTTC
TRBV7-9	TRBD2	TRBJ2-1	few	CASSSRLAGGYNEQFF	TGTGCCAGCAGCTCTAGACTAGCGGGGGGCTACAATGAGCAGTTCTTC
TRBV9	TRBD2	TRBJ2-1	.	CASSSTHSGGAYNEQFF	TGTGCCAGCAGCTCAACCCATAGCGGGGGGGCCTACAATGAGCAGTTCTTC
TRBV6-5	.	TRBJ1-1	.	CASSYSHGGVNTEAFF	TGTGCCAGCAGTTACTCACATGGAGGGGTGAACACTGAAGCTTTCTTT
TRBV6-5	.	TRBJ1-2	.	CASSYIQGSNYGYTF	TGTGCCAGCAGTTACATACAGGGCTCTAACTATGGCTACACCTTC
TRBV28	.	TRBJ2-7	.	CASRRGREDEQYF	TGTGCCAGCAGAAGGGGCAGGGAGGACGAGCAGTACTTC
TRBV4-1	.	TRBJ2-7	once	CASSQGGGPTYEQYF	TGCGCCAGCAGCCAAGGGGGGGGGCCCACCTACGAGCAGTACTTC
TRBV7-6	TRBD1	TRBJ1-5	.	CASSLAEGTGYSNQPQHF	TGTGCCAGCAGCTTAGCAGAAGGGACAGGTTATAGCAATCAGCCCCAGCATTTT
TRBV2	.	TRBJ1-1	.	CASRDGGRVNTEAFF	TGTGCCAGCAGGGACGGGGGGAGAGTGAACACTGAAGCTTTCTTT
TRBV5-1	.	TRBJ2-7	.	CASSLEVSAAYEQYF	TGCGCCAGCAGCTTGGAAGTTAGCGCCGCCTACGAGCAGTACTTC
TRBV5-6	TRBD2	TRBJ2-1	.	CASSLAGTNYLF	TGTGCCAGCAGCCTGGCCGGGACTAACTATCTCTTC
TRBV6-4	TRBD2	TRBJ2-1	.	CASRSPQRGPKPVLVEQFF	TGTGCCAGCAGGTCCCCCCAGCGGGGGCCTAAACCCGTTTTGGTTGAGCAGTTCTTC